This TCR beta chain was captured in a study of response to subunit inactivated influenza vaccine. General study findings and limits: The authors put forward the suggestion that each seasonal influenza vaccination may bring in only a limited number of new T cells.

This clonotype was recorded a few times. The antigen is undetermined. CDR3 length equals 15 residues. V was trimmed by 0 bases and J by 1 base, leaving 6 bases between them. In germline, CDR1 is MRHNA, CDR2 SNTAGT. From the RT-PCR reads, TCRdb called clonotypes with MiXCR, one entry per CDR3 protein. Of roughly 160,000 distinct CDR3 sequences listed, around 11% are singletons. The receptor comes from a man in his fifties or sixties who received an inactivated influenza vaccine. The J gene is TRBJ2-2, the V gene TRBV6-4; D remains unclear. Sequences were derived from CD8+ T cells sorted from PBMCs, sampled approximately 25 months after vaccination. The CDR3 sequence: CASSDSFGNTGELFF. In DNA form, the CDR3 reads TGTGCCAGCAGTGACTCGTTCGGGAACACCGGGGAGCTGTTTTTT.